Each of the 6 T cell receptor beta chains below was sequenced from the same sample in a study of T cells in Graves' hyperthyroidism and ophthalmopathy. Amplification targeted TCR beta CDR3 regions from RNA transcripts. The HTBI primer set was used in a first-round RT-PCR of the TCR CDR3. TCRdb called the multiplex PCR reads again in MiXCR, with one record for every CDR3 protein. The repertoire holds more than 350,000 distinct CDR3 sequences, over 12% seen once, with roughly 20% in the top ten. The material sequenced was blood. The source is a woman aged 60-75 years with Graves' ophthalmopathy.

The DNA of the CDR3 is TGCAGCGTTGGGGGCCGCCCTACCGGGATCTCTTCCTACGAGCAGTACTTC. It is translated as CSVGGRPTGISSYEQYF. The rearrangement joins TRBV29-1 to TRBJ2-7, with D possibly called TRBD1 or TRBD2 (5 bases each). The CDR3 is 17 residues long. The germline gives CDR1 SQVTM, CDR2 ANQGSEA. V lost 4 bases to trimming and J lost 1 base, with 23 bases between them.

This clonotype was picked up many times. The rearrangement links TRBV29-1 to TRBJ2-3; D is unclear. Germline CDR1 and CDR2: SQVTM and ANQGSEA. V lost 4 bases and J lost 0, with 8 bases in between. The CDR3 is 13 amino acids. CDR3 region: CSVVISSTDTQYF. CDR3 sequence (DNA): TGCAGCGTTGTTATCTCTAGCACAGATACGCAGTATTTT.

This clonotype was seen a few times. V gene TRBV28 combines with J gene TRBJ2-7, with 10 bases that match TRBD2. V was pared by 2 bases and J by 0 bases, with 7 bases of the junction left unmatched. Germline lookup yields CDR1 MDHEN and CDR2 SYDVKM. The CDR3 contains 17 residues. CDR3 sequence (DNA): TGTGCCAGCAGTTTAAGAGGACTAGCGGACCTCTCCTACGAGCAGTACTTC. Translating gives CASSLRGLADLSYEQYF.

This clonotype occurred many times. The chain links TRBV2 to TRBJ1-2, with D perhaps matching TRBD1 (5 bases). Deletions cut 2 bases from V and 1 base from J, with 14 bases between. The CDR3 length is 16 residues. From germline, CDR1 is SNHLY and CDR2 FYNNEI. The CDR3 sequence: CASSESPGALNYGYTF. The CDR3 region has the DNA TGTGCCAGCAGTGAAAGTCCCGGGGCCCTTAACTATGGCTACACCTTC.

The chain has TRBV9 and TRBJ2-2; 10 bases fit TRBD1. Germline V gene data show CDR1 as SGDLS and CDR2 as YYNGEE. V was clipped by 4 bases and J by 15 bases; unmatched bases: 9. This CDR3 is built from 13 residues. DNA of the CDR3: TGTGCCAGCAGCCCTCGGGACAGGGGTGAGATGTTTTTT. Translating gives CASSPRDRGEMFF.

The chain carries TRBV4-2 and TRBJ1-2; no clear D. Per germline, CDR1 LGHNA and CDR2 YNFKEQ. The length of the CDR3 is 13 residues. Deletions cut 0 bases from V and 3 bases from J, with 5 bases between. The CDR3 region is CASSQDGDYGYTF. The CDR3 nucleotides read TGTGCCAGCAGCCAAGACGGGGACTATGGCTACACCTTC.